This is a list of T cell receptor beta chains from one sample in a study of blood T cell repertoires in COVID-19. Sequencing was performed with immunoSEQ multiplex PCR; in TCRdb, only in-frame clones are kept and a portion is missing. In the table there are tens of thousands of clones, 91% of which are singletons. The sequenced sample was peripheral blood. The receptors were sampled from a man between 65 and 80 years old with active COVID-19. The conserved cysteine and the conserved F or W are not part of the CDR3 here. Expanded clones get a size class; other rows say once, few or many, or leave the size out.

CDR3 protein: ASSLKQGGQTYEQY; clone size: .; V gene: TRBV7-6
CDR3 protein: ASSRKGTGVDTGELF; clone size: .; V gene: TRBV5-4
CDR3 protein: ASSESHRGANYGYT; clone size: .; V gene: TRBV9
CDR3 protein: ASSLVLAGEQF; clone size: .; V gene: TRBV11-3
CDR3 protein: ASSRGLGTTNEKLF; clone size: .; V gene: TRBV5-6
CDR3 protein: SASRDSMNTEAF; clone size: .; V gene: TRBV20-1
CDR3 protein: ASSQETAQETQY; clone size: .; V gene: TRBV4-3
CDR3 protein: ASRTGGSPDTQY; clone size: .; V gene: TRBV2
CDR3 protein: ASSLTGNNSPLH; clone size: .; V gene: TRBV6-5
CDR3 protein: ASSLGGGRSYEQY; clone size: .; V gene: TRBV5-5
CDR3 protein: ASSYEGGRTFSDTQY; clone size: .; V gene: TRBV6-2/TRBV6-3
CDR3 protein: ASSQGPGAPLH; clone size: .; V gene: TRBV6-4
CDR3 protein: ASSSFDRALIGYT; clone size: .; V gene: TRBV3-1/TRBV3-2
CDR3 protein: ASSIGSLETQY; clone size: .; V gene: TRBV19
CDR3 protein: ARGDRDRGYEQY; clone size: .; V gene: TRBV6-5
CDR3 protein: ASSVHPDSLNTEAF; clone size: medium-sized; V gene: TRBV9
CDR3 protein: ASSFGAEAF; clone size: .; V gene: TRBV12-3/TRBV12-4
CDR3 protein: ASSLNTGELF; clone size: .; V gene: TRBV28
CDR3 protein: ASSLAGGRIADDEQF; clone size: .; V gene: TRBV5-4
CDR3 protein: AWSYPSSEKLF; clone size: .; V gene: TRBV30
CDR3 protein: ASTPGGGGQTNEKLF; clone size: .; V gene: TRBV5-1
CDR3 protein: ASSYGQGTNTEAF; clone size: .; V gene: TRBV6-2/TRBV6-3
CDR3 protein: ASSLGASGSIYEQY; clone size: .; V gene: TRBV5-1
CDR3 protein: ASSPGQAPVRKKLF; clone size: .; V gene: TRBV19
CDR3 protein: ASGRTSGNTGELF; clone size: few; V gene: TRBV28
CDR3 protein: ASSPGLAGNNEQF; clone size: .; V gene: TRBV3-1/TRBV3-2
CDR3 protein: SVEEGPGDEQF; clone size: .; V gene: TRBV29-1
CDR3 protein: ASSPRLGHTSGRVRSYNEQF; clone size: .; V gene: TRBV18
CDR3 protein: ASSLLGQGYEQY; clone size: .; V gene: TRBV7-3
CDR3 protein: SVDGQHTEAF; clone size: .; V gene: TRBV29-1
CDR3 protein: AWRDGTGQPANYGYT; clone size: .; V gene: TRBV30
CDR3 protein: ASSPGGGGSNQPQH; clone size: .; V gene: TRBV5-1
CDR3 protein: ASSQGSGGPQETQY; clone size: .; V gene: TRBV4-1
CDR3 protein: ASKAPSGSETQY; clone size: .; V gene: TRBV6-5
CDR3 protein: ASTPDQTSGRGYEQY; clone size: once; V gene: TRBV5-5
CDR3 protein: ASSSGQGNTDTQY; clone size: .; V gene: TRBV5-1
CDR3 protein: ASSPRDIYNEQF; clone size: .; V gene: TRBV7-2
CDR3 protein: ASSIGTGGYEQY; clone size: .; V gene: TRBV19
CDR3 protein: ASTQRGIVGNTIY; clone size: .; V gene: TRBV3-1/TRBV3-2
CDR3 protein: ASSYSLVQETQY; clone size: .; V gene: TRBV6-6
CDR3 protein: ASSTGTSGGPAGELF; clone size: .; V gene: TRBV9
CDR3 protein: AISSGGETQY; clone size: once; V gene: TRBV2
CDR3 protein: ASSHPGTGDGYT; clone size: .; V gene: TRBV3-1/TRBV3-2
CDR3 protein: ASSWTSGSGETQY; clone size: .; V gene: TRBV6-2/TRBV6-3
CDR3 protein: ASSFSGSSYNEQF; clone size: .; V gene: TRBV19
CDR3 protein: ASSRTSRNEQF; clone size: .; V gene: TRBV12-3/TRBV12-4
CDR3 protein: ASSSGTSGGPQY; clone size: .; V gene: TRBV7-2
CDR3 protein: ASSQDFLAGGHDTQY; clone size: once; V gene: TRBV4-3
CDR3 protein: ASTKGSGGAYNEQF; clone size: .; V gene: TRBV5-4
CDR3 protein: ASRQAGEAYNEQF; clone size: once; V gene: TRBV5-1
CDR3 protein: ASSPRGGRAGYEQY; clone size: .; V gene: TRBV28
CDR3 protein: ASSETTLGQYYNSPLH; clone size: .; V gene: TRBV6-1
CDR3 protein: ASSQDWRVGDEQY; clone size: once; V gene: TRBV14
CDR3 protein: SARDSLTQY; clone size: .; V gene: TRBV20-1
CDR3 protein: ASSQEWRAGTGELF; clone size: few; V gene: TRBV4-3
CDR3 protein: ASSESGRAGEQY; clone size: .; V gene: TRBV6-1
CDR3 protein: ASSESSPGRLAGGADTQY; clone size: .; V gene: TRBV10-2